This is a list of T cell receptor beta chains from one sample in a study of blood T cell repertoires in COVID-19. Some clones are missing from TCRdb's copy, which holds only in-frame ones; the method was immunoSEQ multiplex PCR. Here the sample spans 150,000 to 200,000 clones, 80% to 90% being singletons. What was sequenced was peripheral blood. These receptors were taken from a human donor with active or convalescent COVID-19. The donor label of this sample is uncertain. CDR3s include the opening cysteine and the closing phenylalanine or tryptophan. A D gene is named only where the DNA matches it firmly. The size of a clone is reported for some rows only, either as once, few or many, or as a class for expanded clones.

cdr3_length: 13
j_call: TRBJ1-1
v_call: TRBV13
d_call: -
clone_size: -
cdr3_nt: TGTGCCAGCAGCTCAACAGGGAACACTGAAGCTTTCTTT
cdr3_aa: CASSSTGNTEAFF

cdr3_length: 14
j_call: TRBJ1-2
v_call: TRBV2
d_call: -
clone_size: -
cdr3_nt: TGTGCCAGCAGTTCACAGTCAACGGCCTATGGCTACACCTTC
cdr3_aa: CASSSQSTAYGYTF

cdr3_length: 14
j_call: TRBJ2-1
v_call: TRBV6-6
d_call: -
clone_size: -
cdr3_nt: TGTGCCAGCAGTTCGCGACTACCTGACAATGAGCAGTTCTTC
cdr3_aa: CASSSRLPDNEQFF

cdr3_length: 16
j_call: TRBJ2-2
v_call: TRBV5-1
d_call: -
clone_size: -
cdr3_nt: TGCGCCAGCAGCTTGGACCGAGCGGGGAACACCGGGGAGCTGTTTTTT
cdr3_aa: CASSLDRAGNTGELFF

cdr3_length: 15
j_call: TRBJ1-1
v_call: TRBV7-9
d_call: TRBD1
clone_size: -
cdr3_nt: TGTGCCAGCAGCTTAGGTGACAGGGGGAACACTGAAGCTTTCTTT
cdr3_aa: CASSLGDRGNTEAFF

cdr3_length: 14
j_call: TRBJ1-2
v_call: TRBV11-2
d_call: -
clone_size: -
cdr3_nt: TGTGCCAGCAGCTTAGATCCAACAGCTGATGGCTACACCTTC
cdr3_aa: CASSLDPTADGYTF

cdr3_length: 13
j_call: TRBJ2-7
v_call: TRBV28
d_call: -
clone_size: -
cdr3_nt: TGTGCCAGCAATTCAGAGGCTACCTACGAGCAGTACTTC
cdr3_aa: CASNSEATYEQYF

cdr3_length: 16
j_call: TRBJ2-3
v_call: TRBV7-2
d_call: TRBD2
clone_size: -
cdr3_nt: TGTGCCAGCAGCTTAGTACTGGGGGGGAGCACAGATACGCAGTATTTT
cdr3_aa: CASSLVLGGSTDTQYF

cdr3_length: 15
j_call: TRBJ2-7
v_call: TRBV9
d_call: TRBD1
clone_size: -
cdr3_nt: TGTGCCAGCAGCGCATCCGGGACAGGGAGGGGCGAGCAGTACTTC
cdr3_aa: CASSASGTGRGEQYF

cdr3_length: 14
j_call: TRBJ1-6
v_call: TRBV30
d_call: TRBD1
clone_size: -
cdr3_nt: TGTGCCTGGAGTGTGGGACAGGGACATTCACCCCTCCACTTT
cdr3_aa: CAWSVGQGHSPLHF

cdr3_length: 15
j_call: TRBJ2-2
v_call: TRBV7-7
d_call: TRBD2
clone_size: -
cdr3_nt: TGTGCTAGCAGCCTGGGACTAGCGGGGACCGGGGAGCTGTTTTTT
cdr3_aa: CASSLGLAGTGELFF

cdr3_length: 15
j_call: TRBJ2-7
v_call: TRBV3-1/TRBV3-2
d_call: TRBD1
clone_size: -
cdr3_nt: TGTGCCAGCAGCCCGGGACAGGAAAACCCCTACGAGCAGTACTTC
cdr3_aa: CASSPGQENPYEQYF

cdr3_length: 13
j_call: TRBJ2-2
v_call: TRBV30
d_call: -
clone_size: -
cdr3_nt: TGTGCCTGGGAATCAGGGTGGGCCGGGGAGCTGTTTTTT
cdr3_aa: CAWESGWAGELFF

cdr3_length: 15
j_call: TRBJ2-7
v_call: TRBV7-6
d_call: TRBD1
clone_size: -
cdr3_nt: TGTGCCAGCAGCCCCGGACAGGGGAGCTCCTACGAGCAGTACTTC
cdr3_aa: CASSPGQGSSYEQYF

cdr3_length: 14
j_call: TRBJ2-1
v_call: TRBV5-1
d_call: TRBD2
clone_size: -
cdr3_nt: TGCGCCAGCAGCACTAGCGTTCCGGTCAATGAGCAGTTCTTC
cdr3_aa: CASSTSVPVNEQFF

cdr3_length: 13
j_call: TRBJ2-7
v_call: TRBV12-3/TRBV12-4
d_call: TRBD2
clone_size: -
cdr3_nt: TGTGCCAGCCGAACTAGCGGAGGTTACGAGCAGTACTTC
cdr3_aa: CASRTSGGYEQYF

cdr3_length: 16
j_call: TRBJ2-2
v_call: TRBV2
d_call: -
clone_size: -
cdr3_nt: TGTGCCAGCAGTTTCACAGGGCAGGAAAGCACCGGGGAGCTGTTTTTT
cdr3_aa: CASSFTGQESTGELFF

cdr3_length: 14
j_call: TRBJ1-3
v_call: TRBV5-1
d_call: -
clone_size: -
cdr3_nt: TGCGCCAGCAGCTTTGGGACTGCCGGAAACACCATATATTTT
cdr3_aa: CASSFGTAGNTIYF

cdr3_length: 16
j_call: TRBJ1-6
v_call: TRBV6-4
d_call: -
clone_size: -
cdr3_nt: TGTGCCAGCAGTGTGCAGGGTTTGTCCTATAATTCACCCCTCCACTTT
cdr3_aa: CASSVQGLSYNSPLHF

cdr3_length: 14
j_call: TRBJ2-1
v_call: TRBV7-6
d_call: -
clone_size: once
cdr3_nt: TGTGCCAGCAGCTCAGGAGTAGCGGACAATGAGCAGTTCTTC
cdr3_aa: CASSSGVADNEQFF

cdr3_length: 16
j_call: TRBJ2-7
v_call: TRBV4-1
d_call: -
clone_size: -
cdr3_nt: TGCGCCAGCAGCCAAGCTGAATGGACACCCTCCTACGAGCAGTACTTC
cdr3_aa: CASSQAEWTPSYEQYF

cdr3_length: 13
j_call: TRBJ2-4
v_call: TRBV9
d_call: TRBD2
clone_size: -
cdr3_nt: TGTGCCAGCAGCGTAGCAGCGGGGGGCATTCAGTACTTC
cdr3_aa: CASSVAAGGIQYF

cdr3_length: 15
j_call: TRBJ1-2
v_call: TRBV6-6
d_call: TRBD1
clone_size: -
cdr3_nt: TGTGCCAGCAGTTCCCCAGACAGGGCGCGGAATGGCTACACCTTC
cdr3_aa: CASSSPDRARNGYTF

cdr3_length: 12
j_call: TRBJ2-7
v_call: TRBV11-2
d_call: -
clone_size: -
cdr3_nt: TGTGCCAGCAGCTTCCTCAGTTACGAGCAGTACTTC
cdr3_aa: CASSFLSYEQYF

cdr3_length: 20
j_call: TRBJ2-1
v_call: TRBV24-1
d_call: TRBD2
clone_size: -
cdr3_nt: TGTGCCACCAGTCCCAGAAGAGGGACTAGCGGGGGGTCTACGGGGAATGAGCAGTTCTTC
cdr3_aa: CATSPRRGTSGGSTGNEQFF

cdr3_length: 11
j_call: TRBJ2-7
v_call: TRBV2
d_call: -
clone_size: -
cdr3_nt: TGTGCCAGCAGTGTAACCTACGAGCAGTACTTC
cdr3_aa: CASSVTYEQYF

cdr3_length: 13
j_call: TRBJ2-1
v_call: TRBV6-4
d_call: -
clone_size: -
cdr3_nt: TGTGCCAGCAGTTCTATTCCCTACAATGAGCAGTTCTTC
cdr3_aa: CASSSIPYNEQFF

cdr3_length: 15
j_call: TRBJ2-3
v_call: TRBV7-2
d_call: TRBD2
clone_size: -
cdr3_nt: TGTGCCAGCAGCTTTTCGATTAGCGGGGCAGATACGCAGTATTTT
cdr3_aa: CASSFSISGADTQYF

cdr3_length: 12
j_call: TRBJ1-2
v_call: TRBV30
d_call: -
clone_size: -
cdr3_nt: TGTGCCTGGAGAGAAGGGGGATATGGCTACACCTTC
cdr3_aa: CAWREGGYGYTF

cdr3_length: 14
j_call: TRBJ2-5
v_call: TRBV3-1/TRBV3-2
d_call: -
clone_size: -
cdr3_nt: TGTGCCAGCAGCCCCTCTACTAGAAAAGAGACCCAGTACTTC
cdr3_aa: CASSPSTRKETQYF

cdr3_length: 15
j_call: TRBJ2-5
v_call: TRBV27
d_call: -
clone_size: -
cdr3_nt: TGTGCCAGCAGTTTAGGGGGCCATTCAATTGAGACCCAGTACTTC
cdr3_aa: CASSLGGHSIETQYF

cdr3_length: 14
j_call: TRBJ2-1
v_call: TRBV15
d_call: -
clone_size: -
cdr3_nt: TGTGCCACCAGCAGAGCCCGGGATAGCAATGAGCAGTTCTTC
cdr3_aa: CATSRARDSNEQFF

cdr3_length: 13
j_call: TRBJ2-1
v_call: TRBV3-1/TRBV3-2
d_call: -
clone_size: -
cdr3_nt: TGTGCCAGCAGCCAGGGCAGAACCAATGAGCAGTTCTTC
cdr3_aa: CASSQGRTNEQFF

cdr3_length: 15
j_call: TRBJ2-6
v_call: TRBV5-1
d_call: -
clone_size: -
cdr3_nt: TGCGCCAGCAGCCCCGGGGGGCCTGGGGCCAACGTCCTGACTTTC
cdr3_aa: CASSPGGPGANVLTF

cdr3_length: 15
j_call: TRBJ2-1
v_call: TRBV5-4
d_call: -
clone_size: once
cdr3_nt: TGTGCCAGCAGCTTGCTACAGAGCTCCTACAATGAGCAGTTCTTC
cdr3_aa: CASSLLQSSYNEQFF

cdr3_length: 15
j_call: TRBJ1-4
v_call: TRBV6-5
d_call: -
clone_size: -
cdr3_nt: TGTGCCAGCAGCTTAATGGGAGGGGCTAATGAAAAACTGTTTTTT
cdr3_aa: CASSLMGGANEKLFF

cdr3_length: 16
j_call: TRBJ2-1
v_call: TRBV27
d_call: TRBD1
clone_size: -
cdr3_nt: TGTGCCAGCAGCCGATTCGGACAGGGTCCCCTCGGTGAGCAGTTCTTC
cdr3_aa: CASSRFGQGPLGEQFF

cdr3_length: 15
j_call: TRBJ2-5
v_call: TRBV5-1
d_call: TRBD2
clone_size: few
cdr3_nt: TGCGCCAGCAGCTTGGTGCTAGCGGGTCAAGAGACCCAGTACTTC
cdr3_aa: CASSLVLAGQETQYF

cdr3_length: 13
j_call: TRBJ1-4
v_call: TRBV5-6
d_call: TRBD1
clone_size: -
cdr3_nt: TGTGCCAGCAGCTCTGGGACAGAGGAAAAACTGTTTTTT
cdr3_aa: CASSSGTEEKLFF

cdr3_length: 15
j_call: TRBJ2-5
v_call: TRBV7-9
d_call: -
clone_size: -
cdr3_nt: TGTGCCAGCAGCTTTTTTGGCGGCAGAAAAGAGACCCAGTACTTC
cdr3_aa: CASSFFGGRKETQYF

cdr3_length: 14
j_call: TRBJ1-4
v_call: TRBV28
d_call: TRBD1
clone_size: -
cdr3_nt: TGTGCCAGCACAGGGGGCCTTTTAAATGAAAAACTGTTTTTT
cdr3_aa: CASTGGLLNEKLFF

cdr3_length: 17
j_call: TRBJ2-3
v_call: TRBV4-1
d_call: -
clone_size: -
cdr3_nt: TGCGCCAGCAGCCAAAACGTCGCAGGCCAGGGGCAAGATACGCAGTATTTT
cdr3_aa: CASSQNVAGQGQDTQYF

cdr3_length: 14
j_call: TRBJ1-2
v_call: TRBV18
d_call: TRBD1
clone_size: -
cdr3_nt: TGTGCCAGCTCACCTACAGGGGTTAACTATGGCTACACCTTC
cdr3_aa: CASSPTGVNYGYTF